These 20 T cell receptor beta chains share one sample of origin, sequenced in a study of T cell clones after liver transplantation. Measured with immunoSEQ multiplex PCR; TCRdb has only the in-frame clones, and not every one. Of about 99,000 clones in the sample, 82% were seen once. The sequenced sample was CD4+ T cells from blood, obtained before liver transplant. The origin of the receptors is a human donor who received a liver transplant.

In its sample, this clone was seen many times. V and J are TRBV11-3 and TRBJ2-6; 9 bases agree with TRBD1. Germline V gene data show CDR1 as SGHNT and CDR2 as YENEEA. The CDR3 runs 17 residues. V shed 4 bases and J 1 base; nucleotides not matched to a gene: 5. Here the CDR3 reads CASSSTGTGSGANVLTF. As DNA, the CDR3 is TGTGCCAGCAGCTCCACAGGGACAGGGTCTGGGGCCAACGTCCTGACTTTC. Filled out from reference TRBV11-3 and TRBJ2-6, the complete variable domain reads EAGVVQSPRYKIIEKKQPVAFWCNPISGHNTLYWYLQNLGQGPELLIRYENEEAVDDSQLPKDRFSAERLKGVDSTLKIQPAELGDSAVYLCASSSTGTGSGANVLTFGAGSRLTVL.

The chain joins TRBV2 to TRBJ2-5, with D possibly TRBD2 on 6 matching bases. V lost 8 bases and J lost 5, with 24 bases in between. The germline V gene encodes CDR1 SNHLY and CDR2 FYNNEI. CDR3 length: 16 residues. The CDR3 here is CASSPQGRGVAETQYF. The CDR3 bases are TGTGCCAGCTCCCCTCAAGGCCGCGGGGTAGCGGAGACCCAGTACTTC. The full variable domain, with the rest looked up from reference TRBV2 and TRBJ2-5, is EPEVTQTPSHQVTQMGQEVILRCVPISNHLYFYWYRQILGQKVEFLVSFYNNEISEKSEIFDDQFSVERPDGSNFTLKIRSTKLEDSAMYFCASSPQGRGVAETQYFGPGTRLLVL.

The V gene is TRBV28, the J gene TRBJ1-2; D not resolved. The CDR3 is 13 amino acids. Germline lookup yields CDR1 MDHEN and CDR2 SYDVKM. V shed 7 bases and J shed 8 bases, with 17 bases lying between them. This chain's CDR3 is CASIRGGGGGYTF. The CDR3 DNA reads as TGTGCCAGCATCCGGGGAGGTGGAGGCGGCTACACCTTC.

The chain has TRBV7-9 and TRBJ1-1, with D uncertain. The CDR3 is 13 amino acids. Germline loops: CDR1 SEHNR, CDR2 FQNEAQ (reference sequence). Trimming took off 4 bases at V and 10 bases at J, with 16 bases between the two ends. The CDR3 sequence is CASSWNMGEAAFF. The DNA of the CDR3 is TGTGCCAGCAGCTGGAACATGGGAGAGGCAGCTTTCTTT.

The rearrangement joins TRBV6-6 to TRBJ1-2; weak D call: TRBD1 (5 bases). V was clipped by 3 bases and J by 6 bases, with 14 bases between them. Germline CDR1 reads MNHNY; CDR2 reads SVGAGI (reference sequence). The CDR3 contains 14 residues. The CDR3: CASSYGHFPHGYTF. The CDR3, as DNA: TGTGCCAGCAGTTATGGACATTTCCCTCATGGCTACACCTTC.

The sample holds one count of this clone. V and J are TRBV5-6 and TRBJ2-7; unclear D gene. The CDR3 has 11 amino acids. Germline V CDR1 and CDR2: SGHDT, YYEEEE. With 4 bases removed from V and 4 bases from J, the gap between germline ends came to 6 bases. The CDR3 protein is CASSLDYEQYF. CDR3 nucleotide sequence: TGTGCCAGCAGCCTGGATTACGAGCAGTACTTC.

The CDR3 bases are TGTGCCAGCAGCTCGCGACTTGGGGGTGGGAACTATGGCTACACCTTC. It yields the protein CASSSRLGGGNYGYTF. The chain carries TRBV13 and TRBJ1-2, with a tentative D call TRBD1 (5 bases). Between the trimmed V and J ends, which lost 4 bases and 2 bases, there was a span of 17 bases. Per germline, CDR1 PRHDT and CDR2 FYEKMQ (reference sequence). The CDR3 sequence is 16 residues long. The full variable domain, completed using reference TRBV13 and TRBJ1-2, is AAGVIQSPRHLIKEKRETATLKCYPIPRHDTVYWYQQGPGQDPQFLISFYEKMQSDKGSIPDRFSAQQFSDYHSELNMSSLELGDSALYFCASSSRLGGGNYGYTFGSGTRLTVV.

CDR3 nucleotides: TGTGCCAGCCTTTTGACAGGGGGCGCAGGCGAGCAGTACTTC. Its translation: CASLLTGGAGEQYF. The gene calls are TRBV27 and TRBJ2-7, with TRBD1 identical over 10 bases. This CDR3 contains 14 residues. Germline assignment: CDR1 MNHEY and CDR2 SMNVEV (reference sequence). The ends lost 8 bases at V and 6 bases at J; junction bases unmatched: 10.

The V gene is TRBV4-3, the J gene TRBJ1-2, with 11 nucleotides matching TRBD1. CDR3 length equals 15 residues. The V gene's germline CDR1 is LGHNA and CDR2 YSLEER. V was clipped by 4 bases and J by 8 bases; unmatched bases: 9. The CDR3 is CASSPGTGGSRGYTF. The CDR3 region has the DNA TGCGCCAGCAGCCCAGGGACAGGGGGTTCGAGAGGCTACACCTTC.

V is TRBV4-3 and J is TRBJ1-5; TRBD1 might be the D (6 bases). Germline V gene data show CDR1 as LGHNA and CDR2 as YSLEER. CDR3 length: 14 amino acids. V was pared by 0 bases and J by 9 bases, with 12 bases between. Here the CDR3 reads CASSQDGTHGPQHF. The CDR3 region has the DNA TGCGCCAGCAGCCAAGATGGGACACATGGGCCCCAGCATTTT.

The rearrangement joins TRBV11-2 to TRBJ2-7; D is ambiguous. The CDR3 has 15 amino acids. Looked up from germline, CDR1 is SGHAT and CDR2 is FQNNGV. Trimming pared 2 bases from V and 0 bases from J, leaving 11 bases between. CDR3 region: CASSLPRAGSYEQYF. The CDR3 region has the DNA TGTGCCAGCAGCTTACCCCGGGCAGGCTCCTACGAGCAGTACTTC.

Here the CDR3 reads CASSKQRGGRCIQYF. DNA for the CDR3: TGTGCCAGCAGCAAACAGCGGGGGGGACGGTGCATTCAGTACTTC. The chain carries TRBV21-1 and TRBJ2-4; TRBD2, as called in the table, went unchecked against the DNA. TRBV21-1 is given as a pseudogene. This CDR3 is 15 amino acids long.

The rearrangement links TRBV11-3 to TRBJ2-2; D unresolved. From germline, CDR1 is SGHNT and CDR2 YENEEA. V gave up 1 base and J gave up 6 bases, with 6 bases separating them. The CDR3 loop spans 13 amino acids. CDR3 DNA: TGTGCCAGCAGCTTAGTGGAGTCCGGGGAGCTGTTTTTT. Its translation: CASSLVESGELFF.

The chain uses TRBV27 and TRBJ1-5; tentative D call: TRBD1 (6 bases). CDR1 is MNHEY and CDR2 is SMNVEV in the germline V gene (reference sequence). V was shortened by 6 bases and J by 0 bases, with 15 bases between the two germline ends. This CDR3 has 16 amino acids. Here the CDR3 reads CASRGAGAYSNQPQHF. The CDR3 DNA is TGTGCCAGCAGGGGGGCAGGGGCATATAGCAATCAGCCCCAGCATTTT.

The chain carries TRBV7-7 and TRBJ2-7; D ambiguous. V lost 2 bases to trimming and J lost 3 bases, with 8 bases between them. CDR1 is SSHAT, CDR2 FNYEAQ, per germline (reference sequence). This CDR3 spans 13 amino acids. The chain's CDR3 is CASSLSAGYEQYF. In DNA, the CDR3 is TGTGCCAGCAGCTTAAGCGCCGGCTACGAGCAGTACTTC.

This sequence joins TRBV2 and TRBJ2-7; a possible D gene is TRBD2 (5 bases). Germline V gene sequence: CDR1 SNHLY, CDR2 FYNNEI. The CDR3 is made up of 15 amino acids. Trimming removed 5 bases at V and 8 bases at J, with 22 bases between. CDR3 residues: CASSYGVGFSLKQYF. The CDR3, as DNA: TGTGCCAGCAGTTACGGGGTGGGCTTTTCTCTCAAGCAGTACTTC.

By its share, this clone is medium-sized. The chain carries TRBV6-6 and TRBJ1-1, with D possibly being TRBD1 (6 bases). Germline CDR1 MNHNY, CDR2 SVGAGI (reference sequence). This CDR3 spans 13 amino acids. The germline V and J ends were trimmed by 6 bases and 11 bases, with 19 bases remaining between them. CDR3 DNA: TGTGCCAGCAGCCCCGGGACAAGCTTTACGGCTTTCTTT. Its protein is CASSPGTSFTAFF.

The rearrangement links TRBV5-4 to TRBJ2-5, with D perhaps matching TRBD1 (6 bases). The ends were cut back, 0 bases at V and 6 bases at J, with 12 bases in the middle. This CDR3 is built from 14 residues. Germline V CDR1 and CDR2: SGHNT, YYREEE (reference sequence). This CDR3 is CASSLAGQPQTQYF. CDR3 sequence (DNA): TGTGCCAGCAGCTTGGCCGGACAGCCCCAGACCCAGTACTTC.

On this clone itself: The DNA is omitted, as the CDR3 cannot be located on it reliably, and the CDR3 follows TCRdb's listing. The chain couples TRBV21-1 to TRBJ1-3. TRBV21-1 has pseudogene status. The CDR3 sequence runs 17 residues, both termini included. CDR3 region: CASSNYATVAWGNTIYF.

The chain links TRBV10-2 to TRBJ1-1; D call uncertain. The germline gives CDR1 WSHSY, CDR2 SAAADI. V was clipped by 6 bases and J by 2 bases, with 10 bases between them. The CDR3 has 13 amino acids. CDR3 bases: TGCGCCAGCAGCTTCCAGTTTAACACTGAAGCTTTCTTT. It codes for CASSFQFNTEAFF.